This T cell receptor beta chain was obtained from a study of T cell repertoires in cytomegalovirus infection (dated by TCRdb to about 2019). Broadly, across the study: Donor HLA type was relevant to the analysis, as public TCR beta signatures indicated carriage of CMV infection together with the matching HLA type. General conclusions and limits of the study: Carriers of CMV infection plus the relevant HLA type were discriminated by the cumulative frequency of public TCR beta family members in the study cohort and in an independent roughly 370-donor cohort. In the ex vivo response, HLA-C-restricted CMV-specific TCR beta clonotypes were dominant, and in two of eight donors the single most frequent clonotype came from this HLA-C-restricted group.

The sequencer listed for this sample is Illumina HiSeq 1500. TCRdb itself trimmed the public reads at Q25 with fastp, ran MiXCR and retained productive beta chains. Rows are unified per CDR3 protein, each entry keeping the most common DNA and genes. Recorded for this sample are roughly 600,000 distinct CDR3 sequences; approximately 24% of them occurred a single time. 8% of the sample is taken by the ten largest. A word on this clonotype: Its antigen is unknown. Base qualities are missing; no much larger clone stands one base away.

The sequence came from a human donor in good health (CMV status not recorded). Some clones in this sample may be carry-over from other donors' samples. Sequencing used CD8+ T cells from PBMCs.

The encoded CDR3 is CSASVWQSNTEAFF. The sequenced DNA is TGCAGTGCTAGTGTGTGGCAGTCAAACACTGAAGCTTTCTTT. The sequence is built from TRBV20-1 and TRBJ1-1; no D segment can be confidently identified. Measured from the cysteine to the phenylalanine, the CDR3 is 14 residues long. The read is trimmed to its CDR3 DNA, 42 bases read in frame from base 1. Relative to germline, V is 3 bases shorter and J is 2 bases shorter, with 13 bases between their ends. As encoded in the germline V gene (reference sequence), CDR1 is DFQATT while CDR2 is SNEGSKA.